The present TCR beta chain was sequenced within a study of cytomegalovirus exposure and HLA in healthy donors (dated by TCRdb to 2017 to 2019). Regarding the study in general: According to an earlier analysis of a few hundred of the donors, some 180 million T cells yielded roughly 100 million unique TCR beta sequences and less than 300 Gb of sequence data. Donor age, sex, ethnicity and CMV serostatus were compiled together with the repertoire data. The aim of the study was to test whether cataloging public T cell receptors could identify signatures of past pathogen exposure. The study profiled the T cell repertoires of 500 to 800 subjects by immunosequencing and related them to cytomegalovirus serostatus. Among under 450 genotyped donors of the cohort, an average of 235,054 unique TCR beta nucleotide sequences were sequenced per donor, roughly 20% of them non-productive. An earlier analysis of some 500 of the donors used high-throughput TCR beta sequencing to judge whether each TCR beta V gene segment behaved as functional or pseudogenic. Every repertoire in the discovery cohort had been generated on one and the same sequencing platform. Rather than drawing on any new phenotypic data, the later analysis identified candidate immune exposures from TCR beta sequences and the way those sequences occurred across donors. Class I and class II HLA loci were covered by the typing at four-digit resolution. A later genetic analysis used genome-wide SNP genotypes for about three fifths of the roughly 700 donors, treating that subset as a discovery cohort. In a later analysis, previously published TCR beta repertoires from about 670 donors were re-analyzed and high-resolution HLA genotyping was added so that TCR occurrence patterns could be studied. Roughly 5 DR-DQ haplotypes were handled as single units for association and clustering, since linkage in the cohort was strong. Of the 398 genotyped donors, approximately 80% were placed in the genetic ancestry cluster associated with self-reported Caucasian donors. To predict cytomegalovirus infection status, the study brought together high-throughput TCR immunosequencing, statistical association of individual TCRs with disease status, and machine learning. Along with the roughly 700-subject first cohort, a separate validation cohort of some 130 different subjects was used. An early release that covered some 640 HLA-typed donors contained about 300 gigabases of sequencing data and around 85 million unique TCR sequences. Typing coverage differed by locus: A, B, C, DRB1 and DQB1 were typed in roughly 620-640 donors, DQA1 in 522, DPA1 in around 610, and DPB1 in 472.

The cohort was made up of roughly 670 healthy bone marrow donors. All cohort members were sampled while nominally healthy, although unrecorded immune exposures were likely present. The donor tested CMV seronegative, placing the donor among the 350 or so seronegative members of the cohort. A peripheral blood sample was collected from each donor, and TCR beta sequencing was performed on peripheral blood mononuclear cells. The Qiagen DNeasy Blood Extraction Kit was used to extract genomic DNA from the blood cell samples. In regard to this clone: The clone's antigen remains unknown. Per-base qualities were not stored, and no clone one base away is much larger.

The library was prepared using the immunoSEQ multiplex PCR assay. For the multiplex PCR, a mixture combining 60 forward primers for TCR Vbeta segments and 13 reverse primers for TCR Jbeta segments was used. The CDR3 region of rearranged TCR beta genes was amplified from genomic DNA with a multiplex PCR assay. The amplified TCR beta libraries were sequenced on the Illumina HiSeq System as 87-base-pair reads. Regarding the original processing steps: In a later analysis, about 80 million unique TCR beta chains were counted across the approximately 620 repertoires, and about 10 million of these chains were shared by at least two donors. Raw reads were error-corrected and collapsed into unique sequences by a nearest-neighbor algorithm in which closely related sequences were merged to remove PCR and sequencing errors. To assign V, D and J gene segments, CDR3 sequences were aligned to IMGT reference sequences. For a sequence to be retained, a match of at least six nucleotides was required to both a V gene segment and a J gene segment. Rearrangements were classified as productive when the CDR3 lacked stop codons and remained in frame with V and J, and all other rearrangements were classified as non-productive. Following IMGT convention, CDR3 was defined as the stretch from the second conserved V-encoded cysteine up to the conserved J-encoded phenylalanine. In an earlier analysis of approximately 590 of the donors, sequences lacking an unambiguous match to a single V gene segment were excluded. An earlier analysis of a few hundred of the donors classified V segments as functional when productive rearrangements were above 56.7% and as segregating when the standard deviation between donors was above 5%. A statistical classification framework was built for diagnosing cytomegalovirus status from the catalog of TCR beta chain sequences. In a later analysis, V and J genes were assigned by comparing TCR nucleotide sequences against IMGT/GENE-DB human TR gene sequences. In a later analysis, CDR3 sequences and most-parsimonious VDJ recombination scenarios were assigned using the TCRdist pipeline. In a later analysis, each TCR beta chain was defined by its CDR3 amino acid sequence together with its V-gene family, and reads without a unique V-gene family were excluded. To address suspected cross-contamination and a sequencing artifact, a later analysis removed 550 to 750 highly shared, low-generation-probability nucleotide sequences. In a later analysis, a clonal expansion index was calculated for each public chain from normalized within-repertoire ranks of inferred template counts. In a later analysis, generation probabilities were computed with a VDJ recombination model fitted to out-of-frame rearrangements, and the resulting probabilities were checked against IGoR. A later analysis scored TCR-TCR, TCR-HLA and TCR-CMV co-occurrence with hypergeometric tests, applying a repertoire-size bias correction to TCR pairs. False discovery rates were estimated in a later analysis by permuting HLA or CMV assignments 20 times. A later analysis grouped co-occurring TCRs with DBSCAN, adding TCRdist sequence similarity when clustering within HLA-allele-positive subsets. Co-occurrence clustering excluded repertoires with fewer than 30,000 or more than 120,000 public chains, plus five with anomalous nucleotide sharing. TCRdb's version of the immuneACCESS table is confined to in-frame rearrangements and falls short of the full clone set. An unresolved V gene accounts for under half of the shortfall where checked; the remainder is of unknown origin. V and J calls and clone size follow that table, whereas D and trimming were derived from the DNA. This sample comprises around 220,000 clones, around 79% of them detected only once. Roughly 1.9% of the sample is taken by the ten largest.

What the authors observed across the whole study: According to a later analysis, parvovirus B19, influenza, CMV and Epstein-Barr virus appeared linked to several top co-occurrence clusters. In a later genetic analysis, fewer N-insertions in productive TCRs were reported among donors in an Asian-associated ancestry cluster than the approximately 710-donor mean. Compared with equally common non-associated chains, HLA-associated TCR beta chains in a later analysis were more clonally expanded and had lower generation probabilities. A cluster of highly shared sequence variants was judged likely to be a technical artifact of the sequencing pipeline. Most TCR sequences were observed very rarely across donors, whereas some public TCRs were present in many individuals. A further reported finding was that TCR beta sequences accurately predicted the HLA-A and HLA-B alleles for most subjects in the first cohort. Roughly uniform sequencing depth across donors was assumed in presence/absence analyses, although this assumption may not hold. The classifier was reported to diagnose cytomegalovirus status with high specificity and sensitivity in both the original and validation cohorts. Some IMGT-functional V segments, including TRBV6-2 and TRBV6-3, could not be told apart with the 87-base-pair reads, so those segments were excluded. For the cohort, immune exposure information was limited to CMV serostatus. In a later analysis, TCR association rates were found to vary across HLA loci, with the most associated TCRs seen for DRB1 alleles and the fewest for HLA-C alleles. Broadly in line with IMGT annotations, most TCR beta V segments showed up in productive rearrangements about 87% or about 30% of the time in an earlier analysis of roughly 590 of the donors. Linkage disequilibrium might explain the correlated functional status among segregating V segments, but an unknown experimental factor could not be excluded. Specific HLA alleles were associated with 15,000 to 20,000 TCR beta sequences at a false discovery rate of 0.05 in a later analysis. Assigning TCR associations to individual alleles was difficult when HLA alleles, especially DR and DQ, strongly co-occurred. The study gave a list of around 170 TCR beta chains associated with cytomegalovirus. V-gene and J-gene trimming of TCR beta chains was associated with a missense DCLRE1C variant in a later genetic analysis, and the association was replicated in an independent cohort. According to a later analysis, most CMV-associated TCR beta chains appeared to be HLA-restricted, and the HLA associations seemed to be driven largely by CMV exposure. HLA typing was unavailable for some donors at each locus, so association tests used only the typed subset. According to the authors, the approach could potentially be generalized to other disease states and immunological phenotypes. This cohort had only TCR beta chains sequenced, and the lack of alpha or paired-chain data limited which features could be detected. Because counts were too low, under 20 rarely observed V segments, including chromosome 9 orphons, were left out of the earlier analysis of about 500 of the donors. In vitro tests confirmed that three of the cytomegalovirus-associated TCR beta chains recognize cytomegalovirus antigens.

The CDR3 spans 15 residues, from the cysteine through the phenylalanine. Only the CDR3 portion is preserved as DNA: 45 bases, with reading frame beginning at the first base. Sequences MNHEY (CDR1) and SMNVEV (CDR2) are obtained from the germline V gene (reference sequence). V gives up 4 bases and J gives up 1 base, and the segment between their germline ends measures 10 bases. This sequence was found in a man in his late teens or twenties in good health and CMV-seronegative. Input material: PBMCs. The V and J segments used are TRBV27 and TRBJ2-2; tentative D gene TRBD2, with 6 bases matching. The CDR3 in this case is CASSSDYGNTGELFF. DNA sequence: TGTGCCAGCAGTTCGGACTACGGGAACACCGGGGAGCTGTTTTTT.